This T cell receptor (beta chain) was captured in a study of T-cell reconstitution after alpha-beta-depleted transplantation in children. This clonotype was counted at least ten times. For TCRbeta, the library was prepared with unique molecular identifiers. Each CDR3 protein gets one entry after TCRdb re-called the PCR reads with MiXCR. The data show 150,000 to 200,000 distinct CDR3 sequences, with about 6.8% seen just once and roughly 3% held by the top ten. Germline V gene sequence: CDR1 MNHEY, CDR2 SVGAGI. Deletions cut 1 base from V and 6 bases from J, with 10 bases between. This CDR3 region has 14 residues.

The receptor was derived from a human donor who donated a stem cell graft to a child with Wiskott-Aldrich syndrome. The input for sequencing was PBMCs from the stem cell graft donor, taken from the stem cell graft. V usage is TRBV6-5 and J usage is TRBJ2-1; D gene ambiguous. The DNA for the CDR3 is TGTGCCAGCAGTTACTACGGCAGAGGCAATGAGCAGTTCTTC. Its protein is CASSYYGRGNEQFF.